The next 28 T cell receptor beta chains were all read from a single sample in a study of human T cells and chemical hapten exposure. TCRdb independently ran MiXCR on the RACE reads; one entry per CDR3 protein. Among some 84,000 distinct CDR3 sequences listed, about 9.4% were seen once. Time point described: patch test 2, 6 weeks after DPC sensitization. Treatment in this sample: therapeutic diphenylcyclopropenone sensitization with weekly scalp DPC. This specimen consisted of whole blood, obtained in connection with sensitization to the hapten diphenylcyclopropenone (DPC). The receptors were gathered from a woman in her forties or fifties with alopecia areata. Some clones in this sample may be carry-over from other donors' samples.

V is TRBV20-1 and J is TRBJ1-6; D is perhaps TRBD1 (6 bases). The germline V gene has CDR1 DFQATT and CDR2 SNEGSKA (reference sequence). V was pared by 4 bases and J by 6 bases, with 13 bases between. The CDR3 has 14 amino acids. The CDR3 nucleotides read TGCAGTGCTAACCCGGACAGCGTTAATTCACCCCTCCACTTT. It specifies CSANPDSVNSPLHF.

This clonotype showed up just a few times. V is TRBV4-3 and J is TRBJ2-1, with TRBD2 identical over 13 bases. CDR3 length: 19 amino acids. The V gene end was trimmed by 0 bases and the J gene end by 6 bases; junction bases not matched to a gene: 11. Per the germline V gene, CDR1 is LGHNA and CDR2 is YSLEER. The CDR3 protein is CASSQDRGLAGRSGNEQFF. DNA of the CDR3: TGCGCCAGCAGCCAAGATCGGGGACTAGCGGGAAGGTCGGGCAATGAGCAGTTCTTC.

CDR3 amino acids: CASSSRSLRELFF. CDR3 sequence (DNA): TGTGCCAGCAGTTCGCGGAGCCTCCGGGAGCTGTTTTTT. This rearrangement joins TRBV2 to TRBJ2-2; D not resolved. CDR1 and CDR2 from the germline V gene are SNHLY and FYNNEI. With 5 bases removed from V and 9 bases from J, the gap between germline ends came to 13 bases. The length of the CDR3 is 13 residues.

The sample holds a few counts of this clonotype. The rearrangement links TRBV11-3 to TRBJ2-7, with unresolved D. This CDR3 region has 15 residues. Germline assignment: CDR1 SGHNT and CDR2 YENEEA. V lost 1 base to trimming and J lost 0 bases, with 10 bases between them. DNA of the CDR3: TGTGCCAGCAGCTTAGGCGAAGGGCTCTCCTACGAGCAGTACTTC. This encodes CASSLGEGLSYEQYF.

The chain is built from TRBV28 and TRBJ2-3; D perhaps matches TRBD2 (5 bases). CDR1 is MDHEN, CDR2 SYDVKM, per germline. The V end lost 6 bases, the J end lost 4 bases, and 11 bases lay between the germline ends. There are 13 residues in the CDR3. CDR3 in DNA: TGTGCCAGCAGCGCGGGCCCCCCAGATACGCAGTATTTT. Translating gives CASSAGPPDTQYF.

This clonotype has a handful of counts. The chain employs TRBV3-1 and TRBJ2-7; the D gene is possibly TRBD2 (6 bases). V was clipped by 2 bases and J by 9 bases, with 29 bases between them. The V gene's germline CDR1 is LGHDT and CDR2 YNNKEL (reference sequence). The CDR3 spans 18 residues. The CDR3 nucleotides are TGTGCCAGCAGCCAATTAAGGTTTGGCGGGAACTCTTATTCGGGGCAGTACTTC. Encoded protein: CASSQLRFGGNSYSGQYF.

This clonotype appeared a few times. V gene TRBV10-3 combines with J gene TRBJ2-7, with D perhaps matching TRBD1 (6 bases). Germline lookup yields CDR1 ENHRY and CDR2 SYGVKD. V was shortened by 2 bases and J by 3 bases, with 11 bases between the two germline ends. This CDR3 contains 14 residues. CDR3 DNA sequence: TGTGCCATCAGTGAGACAGGGCAAGGCTACGAGCAGTACTTC. Residues: CAISETGQGYEQYF.

The chain carries TRBV10-3 and TRBJ2-7; D remains ambiguous. Trimming cost V 11 bases and J 3 bases, with 14 bases left between them. Per the germline V gene, CDR1 is ENHRY and CDR2 is SYGVKD. The CDR3 loop spans 12 amino acids. The CDR3 DNA reads TGTGCCGTAAAGGGTCCACGCTACGAGCAGTACTTC. Its translation: CAVKGPRYEQYF.

This chain uses TRBV6-5 with TRBJ1-1, with D possibly TRBD1 on 5 matching bases. The CDR3 is 13 amino acids. Germline CDR1 and CDR2: MNHEY and SVGAGI. The V end lost 7 bases, the J end lost 11 bases, and 20 bases lay between the germline ends. In DNA, the CDR3 is TGTGCCAGCATCCAACCCACAGGCTCCGGGGCTTTCTTT. The encoded protein is CASIQPTGSGAFF.

This clonotype has more than one count but fewer than ten. J is TRBJ2-1 and V is TRBV11-2; 9 positions match TRBD1. CDR1 and CDR2 from the germline V gene are SGHAT and FQNNGV. This CDR3 has 16 amino acids. Unmatched junction bases numbered 10, after V lost 7 bases and J lost 3 bases. The CDR3 nucleotides read TGTGCCAGCATCCCGAGCCGGGGACAGGGCTACAATGAGCAGTTCTTC. Protein product: CASIPSRGQGYNEQFF.

This clonotype has at least ten counts. CDR3 sequence (DNA): TGTGCCAGCAGCTTCGGCAGGGGGCGCGATGGCGGGGAGCTGTTTTTT. Translating gives CASSFGRGRDGGELFF. This chain joins TRBV11-2 and TRBJ2-2; 8 bases are a match to TRBD1. The germline V gene encodes CDR1 SGHAT and CDR2 FQNNGV. The CDR3 is 16 residues long. Unmatched junction bases numbered 10, after V lost 3 bases and J lost 7 bases.

The chain employs TRBV2 and TRBJ1-3; D not certain. Trimming removed 3 bases at V and 0 bases at J, with 9 bases between. Germline V gives CDR1 SNHLY, CDR2 FYNNEI. The CDR3 length is 15 residues. CDR3 DNA sequence: TGTGCCAGCAGTGACCTGGTCTCCTCTGGAAACACCATATATTTT. Its protein is CASSDLVSSGNTIYF. Together with reference TRBV2 and TRBJ1-3, the CDR3 gives the full variable domain: EPEVTQTPSHQVTQMGQEVILRCVPISNHLYFYWYRQILGQKVEFLVSFYNNEISEKSEIFDDQFSVERPDGSNFTLKIRSTKLEDSAMYFCASSDLVSSGNTIYFGEGSWLTVV.

The J gene is TRBJ1-3, the V gene TRBV12-3 or TRBV12-4; D gene uncertain. The length of the CDR3 is 16 residues. The V gene lost 6 bases and the J gene lost 0 bases, with 15 bases spanning the gap. CDR3 DNA: TGTGCCAGCAGATTCCAGCAGATTGGCTCTGGAAACACCATATATTTT. Its protein product is CASRFQQIGSGNTIYF.

This clonotype was seen at least ten times. The genes are TRBV7-8 and TRBJ2-7; TRBD2 matches at 11 bases. CDR3 length equals 15 residues. Germline assignment: CDR1 SGHVS and CDR2 FQNEAQ. The trim removed 5 bases at V and 6 bases at J, leaving 9 bases unmatched. The CDR3 reads CASSVLAGGSAEQYF. In DNA form, the CDR3 reads TGTGCCAGCAGCGTATTAGCGGGAGGGTCCGCCGAGCAGTACTTC.

This clonotype was detected many times. V is TRBV12-3 or TRBV12-4 and J is TRBJ1-6, with D possibly matching TRBD1 (6 bases). Trimming took 6 bases from V and 12 from J, leaving 21 bases between them. The CDR3 has 15 amino acids. As DNA, the CDR3 is TGTGCCAGCAGCACGCGGGACCGGGACAAAGGACCCCTCCACTTT. Protein product: CASSTRDRDKGPLHF.

This clonotype was detected ten times or more. The V gene is TRBV29-1, the J gene TRBJ2-1, with D tentatively TRBD1 (5 bases). V lost 6 bases and J 4 bases, leaving 13 bases between the germline ends. This CDR3 contains 13 residues. Germline V CDR1 and CDR2: SQVTM, ANQGSEA. Written as DNA, the CDR3 is TGCAGCGTGCCAGGACCAGGGTACAATGAGCAGTTCTTC. This sequence encodes CSVPGPGYNEQFF.

The genes are TRBV6-6 and TRBJ2-7; D could derive from TRBD1 or TRBD2 (6 bases each). With 6 bases removed from V and 3 bases from J, the gap between germline ends came to 12 bases. The CDR3 sequence is 13 residues long. Germline-derived CDR1 and CDR2 are MNHNY and SVGAGI (reference sequence). The CDR3 coding sequence is TGTGCCAGCAGGCGGGACACCAACTACGAGCAGTACTTC. As protein: CASRRDTNYEQYF.

The rearrangement links TRBV11-3 to TRBJ2-1; 8 bases fit TRBD1. Trimming at V came to 5 bases and at J to 7 bases, leaving 10 bases not matched to a gene. The CDR3 spans 15 residues. Germline V lookup: CDR1 SGHNT, CDR2 YENEEA. DNA of the CDR3: TGTGCCAGCAGCAAATACGGACAGGGACCGAATGAGCAGTTCTTC. Translation gives CASSKYGQGPNEQFF.

This clonotype was counted many times. The rearrangement joins TRBV5-1 to TRBJ1-1; 7 bases fit TRBD1. V lost 0 bases and J lost 3; bases outside the gene matches: 2. Germline CDR1 SGHRS, CDR2 YFSETQ. This CDR3 has 14 residues. The chain's CDR3 is CASSLDRGDTEAFF. As DNA, the CDR3 is TGCGCCAGCAGCTTGGACAGGGGCGACACTGAAGCTTTCTTT. Drawing the rest from reference TRBV5-1 and TRBJ1-1, the complete variable domain is KAGVTQTPRYLIKTRGQQVTLSCSPISGHRSVSWYQQTPGQGLQFLFEYFSETQRNKGNFPGRFSGRQFSNSRSEMNVSTLELGDSALYLCASSLDRGDTEAFFGQGTRLTVV.

The chain recombines TRBV20-1 with TRBJ2-4; D ambiguous. The length of the CDR3 is 13 residues. CDR1 is DFQATT, CDR2 SNEGSKA, per germline (reference sequence). Trimming took off 5 bases at V and 0 bases at J, with 8 bases between the two ends. The CDR3 reads CSAPELAKNIQYF. The CDR3 nucleotides are TGCAGTGCTCCTGAGCTAGCCAAAAACATTCAGTACTTC.

Here the CDR3 reads CASSQVVSYEQFF. DNA for the CDR3: TGTGCCAGCAGCCAAGTGGTGAGCTATGAGCAGTTCTTC. The V and J genes are TRBV3-1 and TRBJ2-1; unclear D gene. CDR1 is LGHDT and CDR2 is YNNKEL in the germline V gene (reference sequence). V was shortened by 1 base and J by 8 bases, with 9 bases between the two germline ends. The CDR3 is made up of 13 amino acids.

The chain recombines TRBV7-6 with TRBJ2-2; 7 bases agree with TRBD2. Germline loops: CDR1 SGHVS, CDR2 FNYEAQ. The CDR3 is 16 residues long. V lost 0 bases to trimming and J lost 6 bases; unmatched junction nucleotides: 7. CDR3 residues: CASSLAVAGNAGELFF. As DNA, the CDR3 is TGTGCCAGCAGCTTAGCAGTAGCGGGTAACGCCGGGGAGCTGTTTTTT.

This clonotype has at least ten counts. The chain combines TRBV20-1 with TRBJ2-3, with 12 bases matching TRBD2. V was pared by 3 bases and J by 5 bases, with 9 bases of the junction left unmatched. CDR3 length: 16 amino acids. Per the germline V gene, CDR1 is DFQATT and CDR2 is SNEGSKA (reference sequence). This CDR3 reads CSASPGLAGAEDTQYF. The CDR3 DNA is TGCAGTGCTAGTCCGGGACTAGCGGGTGCCGAAGATACGCAGTATTTT.

The chain employs TRBV27 and TRBJ1-2; 7 nucleotides align to TRBD1. Germline V CDR1 and CDR2: MNHEY, SMNVEV (reference sequence). The CDR3 sequence is 14 residues long. The ends lost 5 bases at V and 3 bases at J; junction bases unmatched: 6. CDR3 protein: CASSPQTGYYGYTF. CDR3 DNA: TGTGCCAGCAGTCCACAGACAGGGTACTATGGCTACACCTTC.

V is TRBV19 and J is TRBJ2-7, with TRBD1 as a possible D gene (6 bases). The CDR3 covers 16 residues. V was trimmed by 4 bases and J by 2 bases, leaving 18 bases between them. Looked up from germline, CDR1 is LNHDA and CDR2 is SQIVND (reference sequence). The CDR3 sequence: CASSTPGHLATYEQYF. The CDR3 nucleotides are TGTGCCAGTAGTACTCCGGGACACTTGGCGACCTACGAGCAGTACTTC.

This clonotype came up a few times. The genes are TRBV12-5 and TRBJ1-1; no clear D. CDR3 length equals 13 residues. V lost 5 bases and J lost 4, with 11 bases in between. CDR1 is LGHNT, CDR2 FRNRAP, per germline. In DNA form, the CDR3 reads TGTGCTAGTGGTCACTCTGATGGCACTGAAGCTTTCTTT. It is translated as CASGHSDGTEAFF.

This clonotype has a count of ten or more. J is TRBJ1-6 and V is TRBV28, with D perhaps TRBD1 (6 bases). V gave up 8 bases and J gave up 9 bases, with 14 bases separating them. The CDR3 extends over 13 amino acids. Germline CDR1 is MDHEN and CDR2 is SYDVKM. This CDR3 is CASLTRGRSPLHF. CDR3 in DNA: TGTGCCAGCCTTACTCGGGGGCGTTCACCCCTCCACTTT.

The table lists this clonotype with many counts. The chain recombines TRBV15 with TRBJ2-3, with 9 bases that match TRBD1. Germline-derived CDR1 and CDR2 are LNHNV and YYDKDF (reference sequence). J was trimmed by 5 bases and V by 3 bases; bases with no gene match: 6. This CDR3 comprises 15 residues. The CDR3 sequence: CATSSRDRVVDTQYF. The DNA of the CDR3 is TGTGCCACCAGCAGCCGGGACAGGGTAGTAGATACGCAGTATTTT.